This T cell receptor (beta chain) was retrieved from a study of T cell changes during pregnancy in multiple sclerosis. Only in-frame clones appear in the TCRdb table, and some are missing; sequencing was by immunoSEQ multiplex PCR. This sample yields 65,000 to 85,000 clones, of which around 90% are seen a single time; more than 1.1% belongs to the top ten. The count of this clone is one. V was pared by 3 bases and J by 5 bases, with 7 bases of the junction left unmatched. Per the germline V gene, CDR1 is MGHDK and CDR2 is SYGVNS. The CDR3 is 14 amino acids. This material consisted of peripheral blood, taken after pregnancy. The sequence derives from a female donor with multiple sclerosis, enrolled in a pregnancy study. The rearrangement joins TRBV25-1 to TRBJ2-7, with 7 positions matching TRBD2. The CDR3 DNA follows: TGTGCCAGCAGTGAGGGCGGGAGTCTCGACGAGCAGTACTTC. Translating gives CASSEGGSLDEQYF.